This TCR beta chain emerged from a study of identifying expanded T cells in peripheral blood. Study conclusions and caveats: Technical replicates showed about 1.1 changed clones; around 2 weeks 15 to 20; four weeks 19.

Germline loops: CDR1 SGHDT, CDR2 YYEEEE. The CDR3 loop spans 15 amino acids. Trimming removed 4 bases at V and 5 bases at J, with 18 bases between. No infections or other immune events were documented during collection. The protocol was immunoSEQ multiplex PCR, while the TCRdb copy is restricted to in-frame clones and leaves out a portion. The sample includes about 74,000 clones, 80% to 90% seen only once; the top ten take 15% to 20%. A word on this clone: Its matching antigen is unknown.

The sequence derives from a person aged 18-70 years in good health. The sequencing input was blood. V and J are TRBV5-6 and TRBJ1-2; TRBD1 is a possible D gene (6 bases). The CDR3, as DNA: TGTGCCAGCAGCCCTGCCCAGGGGCGCGGGTATGGCTACACCTTC. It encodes CASSPAQGRGYGYTF.